The clone carrying this T cell receptor (beta chain) turned up a few times. Its antigen is unknown. These data come from a study of blood T cells in healthy people across ages. Study-level points and caveats: PBMCs went unsorted, and a conclusive naive versus antigen-experienced comparison was therefore prevented. While age rose, TCR beta diversity per million T cells dropped in a roughly linear way. Researchers deemed the diversity estimates from one million T cells underestimates.

The CDR3 extends over 17 amino acids. The germline V gene encodes CDR1 MNHEY and CDR2 SMNVEV (reference sequence). V was clipped by 2 bases and J by 0 bases, with 16 bases between them. Through a sample-barcoded 5' primer and a J-beta primer mix, a second PCR was run for 7 to 11 cycles. MiXCR, run by TCRdb on the 5' RACE reads, gives a single entry per CDR3 protein. The sample carries hundreds of thousands of distinct CDR3 sequences, about 27% recorded once. This sample also belongs to another study, concerning T cells of mothers and their children.

The TCR was taken from a boy younger than 10 in good health. Sequencing input: blood. This chain connects TRBV27 to TRBJ2-5; D is possibly TRBD1 (6 bases). This chain's CDR3 is CASSLLTPGTNQETQYF. The DNA for the CDR3 is TGTGCCAGCAGTTTACTGACCCCGGGGACAAACCAAGAGACCCAGTACTTC.